This paragraph reports one T cell receptor (beta chain). The record originates from a study of T cells expressing NK-cell markers. One entry per CDR3 protein, without DNA, is what TCRdb gives after re-calling the 5' RACE reads. This table lists about 410,000 distinct CDR3 sequences. The germline gives CDR1 MGHRA, CDR2 YSYEKL. CDR3 size: 17 residues. Sequenced material: blood T cells: a sorted CD56 or NKG2C T cell subset, CD4+ or CD8+ T cells, or bulk PBMC T cells (not recorded which). The TCR originated in a woman aged 50 to 60 in good health. The J gene is TRBJ2-1, the V gene TRBV4-1; the TCRdb call, TRBD2, lacks DNA for checking. The CDR3 is CASSQASIAGGLNEQFF.